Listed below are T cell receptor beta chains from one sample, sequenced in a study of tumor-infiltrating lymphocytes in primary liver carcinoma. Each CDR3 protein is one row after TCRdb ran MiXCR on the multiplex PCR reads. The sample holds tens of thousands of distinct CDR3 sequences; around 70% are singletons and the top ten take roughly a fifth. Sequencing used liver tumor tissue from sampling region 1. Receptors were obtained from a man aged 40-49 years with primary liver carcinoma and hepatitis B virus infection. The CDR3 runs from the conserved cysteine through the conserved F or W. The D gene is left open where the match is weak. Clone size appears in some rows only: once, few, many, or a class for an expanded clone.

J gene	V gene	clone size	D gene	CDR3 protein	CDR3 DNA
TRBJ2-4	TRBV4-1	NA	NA	CASSQGGVEGRLPSSRNIQFF	TGCGCCAGTAGCCAAGGCGGGGTAGAAGGGAGGCTCCCTAGCTCCAGAAACATTCAATTCTTC
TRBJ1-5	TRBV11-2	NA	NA	CGSSQGSPGTDTQHF	TGTGGCAGCAGCCAAGGAAGTCCAGGCACAGATACGCAGCATTTT
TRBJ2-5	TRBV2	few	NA	CASGRTSYQETQYF	TGTGCCAGCGGGAGGACATCGTACCAAGAGACCCAGTACTTC
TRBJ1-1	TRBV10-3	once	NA	CAISEQRTAAFF	TGTGCCATCAGTGAACAGCGGACTGCAGCCTTCTTT
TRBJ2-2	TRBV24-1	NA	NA	CATSVAGKTGELFF	TGTGCCACCAGTGTTGCGGGAAAAACCGGGGAGCTGTTTTTT
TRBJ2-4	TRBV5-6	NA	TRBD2	CVSSGMSKNIQYF	TGTGTCAGCAGCGGGATGTCCAAAAACATTCAGTACTTC
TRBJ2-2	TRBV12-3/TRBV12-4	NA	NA	CAISRNLNTRELFF	TGTGCCATCAGTCGCAACTTGAACACCAGGGAGCTGTTTTTT
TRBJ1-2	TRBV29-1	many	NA	CSVEGMTGLTF	TGCAGCGTTGAGGGGATGACAGGCTTAACCTTC
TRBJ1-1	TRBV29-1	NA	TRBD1	CSITRQGPGAFF	TGCAGCATTACTCGACAGGGGCCCGGAGCTTTCTTT
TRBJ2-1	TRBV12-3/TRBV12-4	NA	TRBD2	CASSRLAMWNEQFF	TGTGCCAGCAGCCGACTAGCTATGTGGAATGAGCAGTTCTTC
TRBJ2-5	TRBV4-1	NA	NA	CASSQEPGAETQCF	TGCGCAAGCAGCCAAGAGCCAGGGGCAGAGACCCAGTGCTTC
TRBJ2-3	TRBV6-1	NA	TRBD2	CVSRRGGSTDTQYF	TGTGTCAGCAGGAGGGGCGGGAGCACGGATACGCAGTATTTT
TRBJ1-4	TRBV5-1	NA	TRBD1	CVSSGGQATNEKLFF	TGCGTCAGCAGCGGAGGACAGGCAACTAATGAAAAACTGTTTTTT
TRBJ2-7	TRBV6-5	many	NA	CASSYRYGGTYEQYF	TGTGCCAGCAGTTATAGGTACGGCGGTACCTACGAGCAGTACTTC
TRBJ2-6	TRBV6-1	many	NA	CASSEVSSGANVLTF	TGTGCCAGCAGTGAAGTTAGCTCTGGGGCCAACGTCCTGACTTTC
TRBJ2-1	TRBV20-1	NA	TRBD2	CSAALLAGGVNEQFF	TGCAGTGCAGCCCTCCTAGCGGGAGGTGTCAATGAGCAGTTCTTC
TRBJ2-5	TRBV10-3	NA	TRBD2	CAIASGDGEETQYF	TGTGCCATTGCCAGCGGGGACGGAGAAGAGACCCAGTACTTC
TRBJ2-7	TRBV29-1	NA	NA	CSVIASPYEQYF	TGCAGCGTGATAGCATCACCCTACGAGCAGTACTTC
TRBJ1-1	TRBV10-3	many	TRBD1	CAISETGGNTEAFF	TGTGCCATCAGTGAGACAGGGGGCAACACTGAAGCTTTCTTT
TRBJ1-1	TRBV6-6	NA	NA	CASSLRQYTEAFF	TGTGCCAGCAGCCTTAGACAGTACACTGAAGCTTTCTTT
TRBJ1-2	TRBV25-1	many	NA	CASSESLGRHYGYTF	TGTGCCAGCAGTGAATCCCTCGGACGCCACTATGGCTACACCTTC